This entry features one T cell receptor (beta chain) sequence. The J segment lost 3 bases and the V segment lost 6 bases, leaving 6 bases of the junction unmatched. The CDR3 covers 14 residues. Germline values: CDR1 MNHNS, CDR2 SASEGT. The sample is drawn from a study of T cells after yellow fever vaccination. MiXCR, applied by TCRdb to the 5' RACE reads, yields one record per CDR3 protein. Of roughly 300,000 distinct CDR3 sequences listed, around 6.8% are singletons. The sequence came from a man younger than 35 who received the YFV17D yellow fever vaccine. This chain uses TRBV6-1 with TRBJ2-3, with 7 bases matching TRBD1. Sequencing used PBMCs, obtained roughly seven weeks after the first yellow fever vaccination. CDR3 bases: TGTGCCAGCAGACGGGACAGCTTAACAGATACGCAGTATTTT. Translating gives CASRRDSLTDTQYF.